This T cell receptor beta chain originates from a study of T cell responses to AZD1222 COVID-19 vaccine. This clone was detected once. Its cognate antigen is unknown. In germline, CDR1 is MDHEN, CDR2 SYDVKM. Trimming shortened V by 6 bases and J by 0 bases, and 12 bases separated the two germline ends. The CDR3 has 14 residues. The study's findings and limits: Clonal diversity was possibly underestimated, and the donors were mostly white British, with more females. Distributed over spike, vaccine-associated CD4 TCRs predominated at 160-218 and 743-854.

This table comes from immunoSEQ multiplex PCR, and its TCRdb copy is limited to in-frame clones, with some not included. This table has roughly 97,000 clones, around nine tenths appearing once. The sequence derives from an adult who received the MenACWY meningococcal vaccine as a control. The chain uses TRBV28 and TRBJ2-7, with D perhaps TRBD1 (6 bases). The sequenced sample was peripheral blood, obtained 28 days after the second dose of the MenACWY control vaccine. The CDR3 region has the DNA TGTGCCAGCAGGCAGACAGGAACCTCCTACGAGCAGTACTTC. This translates into CASRQTGTSYEQYF.